This T cell receptor (beta chain) originates from a study of identical twins. Study-level points and caveats: Potential partial confounding of zero-insertion analyses by invariant MAIT and iNKT cells was noted. Insertions ran lower in abundant cord blood beta clonotypes, though not in memory repertoires.

Template switching added a universal primer binding site, and final cDNA carried unique molecular identifiers. From the 5' RACE reads, TCRdb called clonotypes with MiXCR, one entry per CDR3 protein. This sample carries some 660,000 distinct CDR3 sequences, less than 10% of them seen once, and the ten largest clones take roughly 0.9%. Trimming took off 1 base at V and 0 bases at J, with 11 bases between the two ends. Germline CDR1 reads SGHVS; CDR2 reads FQNEAQ. This CDR3 has 16 amino acids. This clonotype showed up just a few times. Its antigen is undetermined. The sample was also linked to a second study, of yellow fever vaccine responses in identical twins. Per that paper: Reportedly, the T cell response mounted by twins to vaccine seemed partly convergent, partly personalized.

The sequenced sample was PBMCs. The chain is built from TRBV7-8 and TRBJ2-3, with D possibly TRBD1 on 5 matching bases. The receptor's source is a young woman in good health. DNA of the CDR3: TGTGCCAGCAGCTTAGACAGGCGGTCTAGCACAGATACGCAGTATTTT. This translates into CASSLDRRSSTDTQYF.